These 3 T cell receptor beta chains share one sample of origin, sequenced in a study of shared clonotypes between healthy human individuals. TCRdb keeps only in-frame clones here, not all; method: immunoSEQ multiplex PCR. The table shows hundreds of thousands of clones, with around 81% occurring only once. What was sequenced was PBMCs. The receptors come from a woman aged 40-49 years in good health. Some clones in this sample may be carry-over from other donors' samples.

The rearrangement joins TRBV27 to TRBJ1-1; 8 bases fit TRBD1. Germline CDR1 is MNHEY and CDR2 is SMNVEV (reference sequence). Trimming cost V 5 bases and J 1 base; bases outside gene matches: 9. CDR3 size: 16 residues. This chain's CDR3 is CASSINRGFRNTEAFF. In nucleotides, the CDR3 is TGTGCCAGCAGTATAAACAGGGGGTTCAGGAACACTGAAGCTTTCTTT.

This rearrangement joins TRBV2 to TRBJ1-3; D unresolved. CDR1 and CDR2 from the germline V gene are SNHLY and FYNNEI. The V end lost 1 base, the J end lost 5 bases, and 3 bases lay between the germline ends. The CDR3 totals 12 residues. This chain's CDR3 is CASSEGRNTIYF. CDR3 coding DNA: TGTGCCAGCAGTGAAGGCCGAAACACCATATATTTT.

The DNA for the CDR3 is TGTGCCAGCTCGAAGGGCGTGGGAGCCTGGGATGAGCAGTTCTTC. This sequence encodes CASSKGVGAWDEQFF. The rearrangement joins TRBV18 to TRBJ2-1, with D possibly matching TRBD2 (5 bases). The CDR3 is made up of 15 amino acids. Trimming took 6 bases from V and 8 from J, leaving 20 bases between them. CDR1 and CDR2 from the germline V gene are KGHSH and LQKENI.